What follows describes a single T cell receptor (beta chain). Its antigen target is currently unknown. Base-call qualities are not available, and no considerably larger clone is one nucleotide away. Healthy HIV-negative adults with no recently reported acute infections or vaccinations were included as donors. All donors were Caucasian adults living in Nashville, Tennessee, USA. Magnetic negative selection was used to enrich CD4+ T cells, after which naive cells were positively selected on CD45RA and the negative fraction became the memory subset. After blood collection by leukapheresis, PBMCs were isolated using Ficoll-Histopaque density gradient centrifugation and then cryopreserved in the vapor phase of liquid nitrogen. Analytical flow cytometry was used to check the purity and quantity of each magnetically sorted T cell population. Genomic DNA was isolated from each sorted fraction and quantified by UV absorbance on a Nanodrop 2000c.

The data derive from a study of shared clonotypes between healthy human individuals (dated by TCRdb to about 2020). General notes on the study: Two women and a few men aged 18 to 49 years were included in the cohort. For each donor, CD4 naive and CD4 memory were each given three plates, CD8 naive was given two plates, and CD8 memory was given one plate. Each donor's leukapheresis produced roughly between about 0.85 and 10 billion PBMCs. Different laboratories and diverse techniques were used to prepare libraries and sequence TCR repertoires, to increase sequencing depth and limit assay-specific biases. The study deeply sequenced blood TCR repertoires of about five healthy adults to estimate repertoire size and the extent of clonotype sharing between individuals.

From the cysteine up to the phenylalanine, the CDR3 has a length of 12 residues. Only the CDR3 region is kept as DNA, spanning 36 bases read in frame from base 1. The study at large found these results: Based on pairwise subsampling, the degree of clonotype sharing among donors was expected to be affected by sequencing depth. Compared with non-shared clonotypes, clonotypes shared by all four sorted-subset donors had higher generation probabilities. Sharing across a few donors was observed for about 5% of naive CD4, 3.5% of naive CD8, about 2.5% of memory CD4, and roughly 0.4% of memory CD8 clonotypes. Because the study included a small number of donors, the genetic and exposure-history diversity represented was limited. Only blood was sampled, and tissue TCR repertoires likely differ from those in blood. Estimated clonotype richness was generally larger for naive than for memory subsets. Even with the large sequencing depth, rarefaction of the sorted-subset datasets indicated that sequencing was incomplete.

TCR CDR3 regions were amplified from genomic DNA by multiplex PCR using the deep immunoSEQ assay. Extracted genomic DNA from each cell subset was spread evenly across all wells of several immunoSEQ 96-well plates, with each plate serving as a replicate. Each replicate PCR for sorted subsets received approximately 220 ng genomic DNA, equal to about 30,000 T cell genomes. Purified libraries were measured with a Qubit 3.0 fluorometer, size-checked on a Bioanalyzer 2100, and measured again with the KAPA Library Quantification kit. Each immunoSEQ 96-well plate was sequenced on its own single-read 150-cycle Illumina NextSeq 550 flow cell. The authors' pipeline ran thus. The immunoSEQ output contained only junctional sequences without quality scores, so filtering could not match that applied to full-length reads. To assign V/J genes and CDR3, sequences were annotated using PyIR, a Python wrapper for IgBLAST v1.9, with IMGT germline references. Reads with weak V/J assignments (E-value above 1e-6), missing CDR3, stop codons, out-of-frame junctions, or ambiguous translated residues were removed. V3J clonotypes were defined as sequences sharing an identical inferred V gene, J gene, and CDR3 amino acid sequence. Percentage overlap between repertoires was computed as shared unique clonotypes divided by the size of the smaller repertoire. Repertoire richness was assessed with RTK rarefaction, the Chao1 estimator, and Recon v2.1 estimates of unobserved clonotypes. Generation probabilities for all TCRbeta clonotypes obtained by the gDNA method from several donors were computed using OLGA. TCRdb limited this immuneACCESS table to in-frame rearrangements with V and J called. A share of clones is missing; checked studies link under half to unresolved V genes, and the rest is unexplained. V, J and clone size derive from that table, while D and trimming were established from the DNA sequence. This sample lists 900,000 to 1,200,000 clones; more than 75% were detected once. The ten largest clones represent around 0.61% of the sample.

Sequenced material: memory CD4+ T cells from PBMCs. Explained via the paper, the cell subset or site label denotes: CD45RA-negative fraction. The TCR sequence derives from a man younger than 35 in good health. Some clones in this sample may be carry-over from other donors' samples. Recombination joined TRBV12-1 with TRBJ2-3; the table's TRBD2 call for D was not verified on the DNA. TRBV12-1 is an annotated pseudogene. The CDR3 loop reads CASSFELGTQYF. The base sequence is TGTGCCAGCAGCTTCGAGCTTGGTACGCAGTATTTT.